This entry features one T cell receptor beta chain sequence. Antigen unknown. The sample comes from a study of T cell repertoires in cytomegalovirus infection. Study-level information: Public TCR beta signatures indicated both CMV infection and matching HLA type. Study conclusions and caveats: Individuals carrying CMV plus the relevant HLA were identified by cumulative frequency of public TCR beta families.

Deletions cut 3 bases from V and 2 bases from J, with 10 bases between. Germline CDR1 is SGHTA and CDR2 is FQGNSA. The CDR3 consists of 14 residues. MiXCR, run by TCRdb on the reads, gives a single entry per CDR3 protein. Of approximately 190,000 distinct CDR3 sequences in the sample, 28% were seen once. This sequence joins TRBV7-2 and TRBJ2-5; D possibly uses TRBD1 or TRBD2 (5 bases each). This clonotype was sampled from a human donor in good health (CMV status not recorded). Some clones in this sample may be carry-over from other donors' samples. Source material: PBMCs. The CDR3 protein is CASSFTWGQETQYF. The DNA of the CDR3 is TGTGCCAGCAGCTTCACTTGGGGGCAAGAGACCCAGTACTTC.